Following are 15 T cell receptor beta chains from one sample sequenced in a study of control samples from healthy donors and cancer patients (dated by TCRdb to the early 2020s). The library was produced with the immunoSEQ multiplex PCR assay. The table comes from immuneACCESS by way of TCRdb, which keeps in-frame sequences with V and J called. Part of the clones is missing from these tables; in studies checked, under half for an unresolved V gene and the rest for unknown reasons. The sample yields 120,000 or so clones; over 80% were counted once. The ten largest clones represent approximately 0.57% of the sample. Sequences were obtained from PBMCs. All receptors come from a man of 80 years or more with head and neck cancer.

The V call is TRBV4-2, the J call TRBJ2-7; tentative D call: TRBD2 (6 bases). This CDR3 is built from 14 residues. V was cut by 0 bases and J by 3 bases, with 9 bases left in between. CDR1 LGHNA and CDR2 YNFKEQ come from the germline V gene. The CDR3 nucleotides read TGTGCCAGCAGCCAAGATCGGGGGAGCTACGAGCAGTACTTC. Translation gives CASSQDRGSYEQYF.

The V and J genes are TRBV7-2 and TRBJ2-1; the D gene could be TRBD1 or TRBD2 (5 bases each). V lost 5 bases, J lost 6 bases, and 14 bases lay in between. CDR3 length equals 14 residues. Germline loops: CDR1 SGHTA, CDR2 FQGNSA. The DNA for the CDR3 is TGTGCCAGCAGCACCCCGGGACCCCTCAATGAGCAGTTCTTC. Encoded protein: CASSTPGPLNEQFF.

The CDR3 region has the DNA TGCGCCAGCAGCGCCCGCCACACCGGGGAGCTGTTTTTT. It codes for CASSARHTGELFF. This rearrangement joins TRBV5-1 to TRBJ2-2; D unresolved. The CDR3 extends over 13 amino acids. The germline gives CDR1 SGHRS, CDR2 YFSETQ. V lost 4 bases and J lost 3, with 7 bases in between. Full variable domain (outside the CDR3, taken from reference TRBV5-1 and TRBJ2-2): KAGVTQTPRYLIKTRGQQVTLSCSPISGHRSVSWYQQTPGQGLQFLFEYFSETQRNKGNFPGRFSGRQFSNSRSEMNVSTLELGDSALYLCASSARHTGELFFGEGSRLTVL.

V usage is TRBV19 and J usage is TRBJ1-5; 10 nucleotides line up with TRBD1. CDR1 is LNHDA and CDR2 is SQIVND in the germline V gene (reference sequence). After removal of 4 bases from V and 2 bases from J, the junction contained 8 bases not matched to a gene. The CDR3 spans 17 residues. The CDR3: CASSTTTGGGGNQPQHF. The CDR3 coding sequence is TGTGCCAGTAGTACCACGACAGGGGGCGGTGGCAATCAGCCCCAGCATTTT.

The chain is built from TRBV7-9 and TRBJ2-7; 7 bases are shared with TRBD1. The V segment lost 3 bases and the J segment 2 bases; nucleotides outside the gene matches: 7. This CDR3 has 15 residues. Looked up from germline, CDR1 is SEHNR and CDR2 is FQNEAQ (reference sequence). CDR3 in amino acids: CASSFARTGPYEQYF. In nucleotides, the CDR3 is TGTGCCAGCAGCTTTGCTAGGACAGGCCCCTACGAGCAGTACTTC.

This chain links TRBV19 with TRBJ1-2; 8 bases line up with TRBD1. This CDR3 is built from 19 residues. V was pared by 6 bases and J by 0 bases, with 18 bases of the junction left unmatched. In germline, CDR1 is LNHDA, CDR2 SQIVND (reference sequence). CDR3 nucleotide sequence: TGTGCCAGTAGCAAAACCAGACAGGGGCACGGGTCGTCTAACTATGGCTACACCTTC. It encodes CASSKTRQGHGSSNYGYTF.

This clone was detected once. This sequence joins TRBV5-1 and TRBJ1-6; TRBD1 matches at 7 bases. CDR1 is SGHRS, CDR2 YFSETQ, per germline. The CDR3 contains 15 residues. J was trimmed by 6 bases and V by 3 bases; bases with no gene match: 6. The CDR3 region is CASSWTGGRNSPLHF. The CDR3 bases are TGCGCCAGCAGCTGGACAGGAGGACGTAATTCACCCCTCCACTTT.

This chain links TRBV3-1 (or the pseudogene TRBV3-2) with TRBJ2-6; 9 nucleotides agree with TRBD1. Trimming took 3 bases from V and 2 from J; bases not matched to a gene: 14. The CDR3 covers 20 residues. Per germline, CDR1 LGHDT and CDR2 YNNKEL (reference sequence). The CDR3 sequence: CASSQRRDRVSLAGANVLTF. Here the CDR3 DNA reads TGTGCCAGCAGCCAGAGGAGGGACAGGGTCTCTTTAGCTGGGGCCAACGTCCTGACTTTC.

The chain recombines TRBV5-6 with TRBJ2-3, with 13 bases lining up with TRBD2. V dropped 0 bases and J dropped 3; count of bases not matched to a gene: 1. The CDR3 consists of 16 residues. Germline V gene sequence: CDR1 SGHDT, CDR2 YYEEEE. CDR3 in amino acids: CASSLGTSGRTDTQYF. The CDR3 DNA follows: TGTGCCAGCAGCTTGGGGACTAGCGGGAGAACAGATACGCAGTATTTT. The full variable domain, rest sourced from reference TRBV5-6 and TRBJ2-3, is DAGVTQSPTHLIKTRGQQVTLRCSPKSGHDTVSWYQQALGQGPQFIFQYYEEEERQRGNFPDRFSGHQFPNYSSELNVNALLLGDSALYLCASSLGTSGRTDTQYFGPGTRLTVL.

Concerning this clone: As the CDR3 is not closed by the conserved phenylalanine or tryptophan, this likely results from a read error. The limits of the CDR3 on the DNA are not certain, so only TCRdb's listed CDR3 is given. J is TRBJ2-7 and V is TRBV5-1; the table's D call of TRBD2 was not tested on the DNA. The CDR3 has 11 residues if both end residues are counted. Looked up from germline, CDR1 is SGHRS and CDR2 is YFSETQ. This chain's CDR3 is CASNARLAEGL.

The V gene is TRBV9, the J gene TRBJ2-5, with 13 bases that match TRBD2. This CDR3 is built from 17 residues. The germline V gene has CDR1 SGDLS and CDR2 YYNGEE. V was pared by 3 bases and J by 2 bases, with 7 bases of the junction left unmatched. CDR3 DNA sequence: TGTGCCAGCAGCGGGACTAGCGGGAGACTGGGTCAAGAGACCCAGTACTTC. Its translation: CASSGTSGRLGQETQYF.

V and J are TRBV7-8 and TRBJ2-2, with unresolved D. CDR3 length: 15 residues. Per the germline V gene, CDR1 is SGHVS and CDR2 is FQNEAQ. V lost 1 base and J 2 bases, leaving 8 bases between the germline ends. CDR3 nucleotide sequence: TGTGCCAGCAGCTTAGGTCCCGTTAACACCGGGGAGCTGTTTTTT. Protein product: CASSLGPVNTGELFF.

This chain uses TRBV25-1 with TRBJ1-2; 8 bases line up with TRBD1. The CDR3 spans 15 residues. CDR1 is MGHDK, CDR2 SYGVNS, per germline. J lost 2 bases, V lost 2 bases, and 4 bases had no gene match. The chain's CDR3 is CASSEHSGGNYGYTF. CDR3 coding DNA: TGTGCCAGCAGTGAACACTCAGGGGGCAACTATGGCTACACCTTC.

The chain carries TRBV5-1 and TRBJ2-7, with D perhaps matching TRBD1 or TRBD2 (6 bases each). Between the trimmed V and J ends, which lost 4 bases and 4 bases, there was a span of 15 bases. Germline V gene lookup returns CDR1 SGHRS and CDR2 YFSETQ. The length of the CDR3 is 14 residues. The CDR3 DNA reads TGCGCCAGCAGCCCTTGGAGGGGGGAATACGAGCAGTACTTC. The encoded protein is CASSPWRGEYEQYF.

The chain has TRBV12-3 or TRBV12-4 and TRBJ1-2; D gene uncertain. The CDR3 contains 12 residues. V lost 4 bases to trimming and J lost 7 bases, with 10 bases between them. CDR3 loop: CASSSPRSGYTF. In nucleotides, the CDR3 is TGTGCCAGCAGTTCCCCCCGTTCTGGCTACACCTTC.